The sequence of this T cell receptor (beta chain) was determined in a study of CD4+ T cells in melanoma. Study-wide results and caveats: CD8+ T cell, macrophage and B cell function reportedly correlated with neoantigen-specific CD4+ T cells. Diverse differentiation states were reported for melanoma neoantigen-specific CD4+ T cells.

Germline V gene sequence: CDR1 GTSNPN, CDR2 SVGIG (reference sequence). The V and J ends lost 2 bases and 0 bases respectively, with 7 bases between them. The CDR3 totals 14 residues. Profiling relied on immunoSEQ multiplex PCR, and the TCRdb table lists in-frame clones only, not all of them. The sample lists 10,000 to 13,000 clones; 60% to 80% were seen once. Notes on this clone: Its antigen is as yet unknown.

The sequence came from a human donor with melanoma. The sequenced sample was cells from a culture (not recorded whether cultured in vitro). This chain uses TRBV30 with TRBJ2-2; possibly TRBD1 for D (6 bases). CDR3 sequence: CAWSRQANTGELFF. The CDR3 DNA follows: TGTGCCTGGAGTCGACAGGCGAACACCGGGGAGCTGTTTTTT.